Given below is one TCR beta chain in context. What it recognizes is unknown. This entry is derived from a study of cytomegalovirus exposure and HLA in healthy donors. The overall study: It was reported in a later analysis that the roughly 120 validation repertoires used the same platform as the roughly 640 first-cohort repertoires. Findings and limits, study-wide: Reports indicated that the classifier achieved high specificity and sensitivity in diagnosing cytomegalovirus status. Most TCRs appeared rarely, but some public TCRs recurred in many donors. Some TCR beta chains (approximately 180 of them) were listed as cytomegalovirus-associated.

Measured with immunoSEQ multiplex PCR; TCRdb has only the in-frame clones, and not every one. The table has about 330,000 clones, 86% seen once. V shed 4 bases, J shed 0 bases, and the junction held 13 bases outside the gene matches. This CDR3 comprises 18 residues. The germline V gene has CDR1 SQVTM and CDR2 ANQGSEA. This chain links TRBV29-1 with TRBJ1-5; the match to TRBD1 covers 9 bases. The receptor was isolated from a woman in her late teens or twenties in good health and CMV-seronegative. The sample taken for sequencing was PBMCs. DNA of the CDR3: TGCAGCGTTGTACTCCGGGGACAGGGTCCTTCTAGCAATCAGCCCCAGCATTTT. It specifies CSVVLRGQGPSSNQPQHF.